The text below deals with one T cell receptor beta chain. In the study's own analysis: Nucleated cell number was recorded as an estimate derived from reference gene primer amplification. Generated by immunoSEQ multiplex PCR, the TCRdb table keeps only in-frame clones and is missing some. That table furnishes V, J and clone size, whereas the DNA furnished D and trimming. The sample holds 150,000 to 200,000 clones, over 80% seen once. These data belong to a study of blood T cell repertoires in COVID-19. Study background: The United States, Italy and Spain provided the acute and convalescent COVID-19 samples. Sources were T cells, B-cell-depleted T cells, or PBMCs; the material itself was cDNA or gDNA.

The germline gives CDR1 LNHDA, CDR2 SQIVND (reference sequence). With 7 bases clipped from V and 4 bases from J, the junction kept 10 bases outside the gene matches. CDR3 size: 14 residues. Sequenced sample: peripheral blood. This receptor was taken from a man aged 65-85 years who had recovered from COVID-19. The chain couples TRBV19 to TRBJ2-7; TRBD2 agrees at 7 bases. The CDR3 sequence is CASTHGGDPYEQYF. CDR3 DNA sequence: TGTGCCAGTACCCATGGGGGGGATCCGTACGAGCAGTACTTC.